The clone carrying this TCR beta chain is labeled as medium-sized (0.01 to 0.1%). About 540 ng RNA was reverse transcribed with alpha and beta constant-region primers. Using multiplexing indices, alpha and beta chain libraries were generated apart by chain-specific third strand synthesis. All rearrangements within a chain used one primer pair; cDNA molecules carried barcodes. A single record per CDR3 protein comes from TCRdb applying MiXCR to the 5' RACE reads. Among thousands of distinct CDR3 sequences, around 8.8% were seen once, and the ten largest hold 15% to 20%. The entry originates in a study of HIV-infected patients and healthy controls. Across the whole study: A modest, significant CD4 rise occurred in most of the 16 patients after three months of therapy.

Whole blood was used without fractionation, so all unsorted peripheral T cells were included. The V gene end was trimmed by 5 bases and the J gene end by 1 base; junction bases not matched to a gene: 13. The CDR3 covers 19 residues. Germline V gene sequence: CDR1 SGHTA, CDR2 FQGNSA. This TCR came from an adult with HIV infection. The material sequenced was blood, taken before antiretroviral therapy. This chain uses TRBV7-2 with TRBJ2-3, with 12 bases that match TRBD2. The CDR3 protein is CASSTMTSGGFLGTDTQYF. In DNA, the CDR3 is TGTGCCAGCAGCACCATGACTAGCGGGGGATTCCTGGGCACAGATACGCAGTATTTT.